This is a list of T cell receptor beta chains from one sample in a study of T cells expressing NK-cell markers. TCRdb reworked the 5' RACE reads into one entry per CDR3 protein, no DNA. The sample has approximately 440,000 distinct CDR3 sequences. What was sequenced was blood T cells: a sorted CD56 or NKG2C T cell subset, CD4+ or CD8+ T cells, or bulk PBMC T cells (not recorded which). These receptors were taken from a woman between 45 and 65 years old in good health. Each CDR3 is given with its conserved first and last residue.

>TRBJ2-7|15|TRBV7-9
CASSRGGTSAYEQYF
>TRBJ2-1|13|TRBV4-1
CASSQFGLYEQFF
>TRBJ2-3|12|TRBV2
CASSERRDTQYF
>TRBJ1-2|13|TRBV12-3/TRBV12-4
CASSFDNVYGYTF
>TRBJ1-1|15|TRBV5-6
CASSLVGRQNTEAFF
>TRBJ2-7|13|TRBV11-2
CASSLGELLEQYF
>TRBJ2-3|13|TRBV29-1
CSVGTIVADTQYF
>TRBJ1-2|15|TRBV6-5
CASSYSGSIGYGYTF
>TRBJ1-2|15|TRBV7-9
CASSLEGGANYGYTF
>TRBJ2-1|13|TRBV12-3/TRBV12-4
CASSRDRLNEQFF
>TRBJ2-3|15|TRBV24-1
CATSDHTGTAWTQYF
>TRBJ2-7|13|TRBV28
CASRASGSYEQYF
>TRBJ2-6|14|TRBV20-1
CSAPSGSGANVLTF
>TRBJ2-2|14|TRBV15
CATSRDLSTGELFF
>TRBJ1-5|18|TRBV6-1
CASMSRTGLSSSNQPQHF
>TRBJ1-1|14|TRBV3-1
CASSHGYSNTEAFF
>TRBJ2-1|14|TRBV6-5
CASNRDRAVGEQFF
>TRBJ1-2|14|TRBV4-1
CASSQGFSNYGYTF
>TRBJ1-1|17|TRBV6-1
CASSATPSGAGDTEAFF
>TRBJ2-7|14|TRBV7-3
CASSLSSANYEQYF
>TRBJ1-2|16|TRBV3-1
CASSPTPTGEVGGYTF
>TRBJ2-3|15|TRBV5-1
CASSLPRLSTDTQYF
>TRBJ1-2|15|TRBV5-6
CASSLAAGPNYGYTF
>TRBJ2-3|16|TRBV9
CASSGNRDRVTDTQYF
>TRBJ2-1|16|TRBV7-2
CASSRTSGRAHNEQFF
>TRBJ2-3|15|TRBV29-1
CSVARLAGFTDTQYF
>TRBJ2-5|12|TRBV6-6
CASRQFEETQYF
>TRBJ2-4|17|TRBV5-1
CASSLELAGAAKNIQYF
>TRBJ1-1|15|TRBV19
CASSTQRDRVGEAFF